These 23 T cell receptor beta chains came from one sample sequenced in a study of T cell changes during pregnancy in multiple sclerosis. The data were produced by immunoSEQ multiplex PCR, yet TCRdb's version contains in-frame clones alone and is incomplete. The profile shows about 20,000 clones, approximately 90% of them singletons. The input for sequencing was CD8+ T cells from peripheral blood mononuclear cells, taken in the second trimester of pregnancy. These receptors were collected from a female donor in good health, enrolled as a control in a pregnancy study.

This clone turned up a few times. The chain uses TRBV29-1 and TRBJ2-7; TRBD2 might be the D (5 bases). Germline CDR1 SQVTM, CDR2 ANQGSEA. Trimming stripped 2 bases from V and 6 bases from J, with 14 bases between. This CDR3 is built from 13 residues. CDR3: CSVELSEAGEQYF. The CDR3 bases are TGCAGCGTTGAACTGTCTGAGGCGGGCGAGCAGTACTTC.

As for this clone: Other nucleotide sequences in the sample specify the same CDR3. The gene calls are TRBV5-6 and TRBJ2-1; 9 nucleotides line up with TRBD2. There are 17 residues in the CDR3. Germline CDR1 is SGHDT and CDR2 is YYEEEE. Losses at the gene ends were 3 bases for V and 6 bases for J; bases not matched to a gene: 13. The CDR3 is CASSSFFLAGAGNEQFF. The CDR3 DNA sequence: TGTGCCAGCAGCTCCTTCTTTTTAGCGGGAGCCGGCAATGAGCAGTTCTTC.

The chain uses TRBV19 and TRBJ1-1, with TRBD1 matching 9 bases. The V gene's germline CDR1 is LNHDA and CDR2 SQIVND (reference sequence). CDR3 size: 14 residues. The V segment lost 10 bases and the J segment 6 bases; nucleotides outside the gene matches: 12. The CDR3 sequence: CATRDRAAIPEAFF. The CDR3, as DNA: TGTGCCACACGGGACAGGGCCGCGATACCTGAAGCTTTCTTT. The variable domain in full, with the rest retrieved from reference TRBV19 and TRBJ1-1, is DGGITQSPKYLFRKEGQNVTLSCEQNLNHDAMYWYRQDPGQGLRLIYYSQIVNDFQKGDIAEGYSVSREKKESFPLTVTSAQKNPTAFYLCATRDRAAIPEAFFGQGTRLTVV.

The chain uses TRBV4-2 and TRBJ2-7, with D unclear. The CDR3 spans 15 residues. Trimming pared 4 bases from V and 0 bases from J, leaving 13 bases between. Germline CDR1 LGHNA, CDR2 YNFKEQ. In DNA form, the CDR3 reads TGTGCCAGCAGCCCCTTTGCGCTAAGCTCCTACGAGCAGTACTTC. It encodes CASSPFALSSYEQYF.

The chain recombines TRBV10-3 with TRBJ2-7; a possible D gene is TRBD2 (5 bases). The length of the CDR3 is 14 residues. V was clipped by 0 bases and J by 7 bases, with 13 bases between them. Germline V gene sequence: CDR1 ENHRY, CDR2 SYGVKD. The DNA of the CDR3 is TGTGCCATCAGTGAGTCCGGAGCGGCCGTGGAGCAGTACTTC. Translating gives CAISESGAAVEQYF.

This chain uses TRBV5-6 with TRBJ2-3, with 9 bases lining up with TRBD2. With V trimmed by 4 bases and J by 4 bases, 4 bases remained unmatched. Per the germline V gene, CDR1 is SGHDT and CDR2 is YYEEEE. The CDR3 is made up of 14 amino acids. Written as DNA, the CDR3 is TGTGCCAGCAGCCTGACTAGCGGCGCAGATACGCAGTATTTT. It translates to CASSLTSGADTQYF. Supplemented by reference TRBV5-6 and TRBJ2-3, the full variable domain reads DAGVTQSPTHLIKTRGQQVTLRCSPKSGHDTVSWYQQALGQGPQFIFQYYEEEERQRGNFPDRFSGHQFPNYSSELNVNALLLGDSALYLCASSLTSGADTQYFGPGTRLTVL.

Points on this clone: Other DNA sequences from this sample encode an identical CDR3 as well. V usage is TRBV11-2 and J usage is TRBJ2-1; no firm D call. This CDR3 has 11 residues. Between the trimmed V and J ends, which lost 1 base and 7 bases, there was a span of 2 bases. The germline gives CDR1 SGHAT, CDR2 FQNNGV. The CDR3 here is CASSLANEQFF. In DNA form, the CDR3 reads TGTGCCAGCAGCTTAGCGAATGAGCAGTTCTTC.

This clone showed up just once. The genes are TRBV5-1 and TRBJ2-1, with 10 bases identical to TRBD1. Losses at the gene ends were 4 bases for V and 7 bases for J; bases not matched to a gene: 17. The germline V gene has CDR1 SGHRS and CDR2 YFSETQ. CDR3 length: 18 residues. The CDR3 coding sequence is TGCGCCAGCAGCCCGGGACAGGGGTGGACGGGAGGGCCGAATGAGCAGTTCTTC. It encodes CASSPGQGWTGGPNEQFF.

This chain uses TRBV9 with TRBJ1-1, with TRBD1 as a possible D gene (5 bases). CDR1 and CDR2 (germline): SGDLS, YYNGEE. V lost 0 bases and J 3 bases, leaving 9 bases between the germline ends. The CDR3 length is 14 residues. CDR3 sequence (DNA): TGTGCCAGCAGCGTAGCTACGGGGGACACTGAAGCTTTCTTT. Translating it yields CASSVATGDTEAFF.

The chain uses TRBV27 and TRBJ2-2, with 8 bases that match TRBD1. The CDR3 sequence is 14 residues long. J was trimmed by 4 bases and V by 6 bases; bases with no gene match: 4. Germline V CDR1 and CDR2: MNHEY, SMNVEV (reference sequence). CDR3 residues: CASSPGQGTGELFF. The DNA of the CDR3 is TGTGCCAGCAGCCCAGGACAGGGCACCGGGGAGCTGTTTTTT.

With respect to this clone: The junction and the germline gene differ at one end; a read error may be behind it. The rearrangement links TRBV4-1 to TRBJ1-4; weak D call: TRBD1 (5 bases). Looked up from germline, CDR1 is MGHRA and CDR2 is YSYEKL. The CDR3 contains 16 residues. CDR3 sequence (DNA): TGTGCCAGCAGCTTATCCGGCTGGGGCGGGAGAGAAAAACTGTTTTTT. As protein: CASSLSGWGGREKLFF.

This clone was counted a single time. The genes are TRBV7-8 and TRBJ2-3; maybe TRBD1 (6 bases). V lost 4 bases and J lost 0, with 11 bases in between. Per germline, CDR1 SGHVS and CDR2 FQNEAQ. The CDR3 has 15 residues. The CDR3 is CASSSGVFSTDTQYF. The CDR3 nucleotides are TGTGCCAGCAGCTCAGGGGTTTTTAGCACAGATACGCAGTATTTT.

This clone was detected only once. The chain has TRBV4-2 and TRBJ2-7; maybe TRBD1 (5 bases). The CDR3 length is 17 residues. Trimming shortened V by 0 bases and J by 0 bases, and 15 bases separated the two germline ends. Germline V lookup: CDR1 LGHNA, CDR2 YNFKEQ. In nucleotides, the CDR3 is TGTGCCAGCAGCCAAGATTTTGGACACCAGAGCTCCTACGAGCAGTACTTC. Residues: CASSQDFGHQSSYEQYF.

The genes are TRBV5-6 and TRBJ2-7, with D hard to call. CDR3 length: 11 amino acids. Germline lookup yields CDR1 SGHDT and CDR2 YYEEEE. The germline V and J ends were trimmed by 1 base and 5 bases, with 4 bases remaining between them. This CDR3 is CASSLINEQYF. The CDR3 DNA reads as TGTGCCAGCAGCTTGATCAACGAGCAGTACTTC.

This chain links TRBV25-1 with TRBJ1-2, with 11 bases identical to TRBD1. After removal of 3 bases from V and 7 bases from J, the junction contained 7 bases not matched to a gene. This CDR3 contains 15 residues. Germline values: CDR1 MGHDK, CDR2 SYGVNS. The CDR3 sequence is CASSDHRTGGIGYTF. The CDR3 region has the DNA TGTGCCAGCAGTGATCACCGGACAGGGGGCATTGGCTACACCTTC.

The rearrangement joins TRBV10-2 to TRBJ2-7; D might be TRBD1 (5 bases). CDR1 and CDR2 (germline): WSHSY, SAAADI. The V gene lost 2 bases and the J gene lost 0 bases, with 8 bases spanning the gap. The CDR3 loop spans 14 amino acids. CDR3 amino acids: CASSETGYSYEQYF. Here the CDR3 DNA reads TGCGCCAGCAGTGAGACAGGCTACTCCTACGAGCAGTACTTC.

The chain has TRBV4-3 and TRBJ2-7, with D perhaps matching TRBD2 (6 bases). V was clipped by 4 bases and J by 3 bases, with 16 bases between them. The CDR3 extends over 15 amino acids. The germline V gene has CDR1 LGHNA and CDR2 YSLEER. In nucleotides, the CDR3 is TGCGCCAGCAGCCCGGACTATAACCCTTACTACGAGCAGTACTTC. Amino acids: CASSPDYNPYYEQYF.

V is TRBV11-2 and J is TRBJ2-1; TRBD2 aligns across 8 bases. The V gene's germline CDR1 is SGHAT and CDR2 FQNNGV. The CDR3 loop spans 14 amino acids. V shed 8 bases and J 6 bases; nucleotides not matched to a gene: 9. The CDR3 reads CASGAGGRRNEQFF. As DNA, the CDR3 is TGTGCCAGCGGTGCGGGGGGCCGCCGCAATGAGCAGTTCTTC.

In DNA, the CDR3 is TGTGCCAGCAGCGTTGGGACAGGGGGAAACTATGGCTACACCTTC. Translation gives CASSVGTGGNYGYTF. The chain is built from TRBV9 and TRBJ1-2, with 11 bases aligning to TRBD1. Germline CDR1 SGDLS, CDR2 YYNGEE. V was pared by 2 bases and J by 2 bases, with 2 bases of the junction left unmatched. The CDR3 sequence is 15 residues long.

CDR3 nucleotides: TGTGCCAGCAGCTTAGGGACTAGCCCCCGCGAGCAGTACTTC. Its translation: CASSLGTSPREQYF. The gene calls are TRBV7-9 and TRBJ2-7, with 8 bases matching TRBD2. Germline CDR1 and CDR2: SEHNR and FQNEAQ (reference sequence). CDR3 size: 14 residues. Trimming took 1 base from V and 6 from J; bases not matched to a gene: 5. Full variable domain (rest looked up from reference TRBV7-9 and TRBJ2-7): DTGVSQNPRHKITKRGQNVTFRCDPISEHNRLYWYRQTLGQGPEFLTYFQNEAQLEKSRLLSDRFSAERPKGSFSTLEIQRTEQGDSAMYLCASSLGTSPREQYFGPGTRLTVT.

This clone was detected a few times. The V and J genes are TRBV15 and TRBJ2-3, with D tentatively TRBD1 (6 bases). Trimming took 9 bases from V and 0 from J, leaving 16 bases between them. This CDR3 comprises 15 residues. Germline loops: CDR1 LNHNV, CDR2 YYDKDF (reference sequence). This CDR3 is CATGAPASSTDTQYF. Written as DNA, the CDR3 is TGTGCCACGGGGGCTCCGGCCTCTAGCACAGATACGCAGTATTTT.

The chain recombines TRBV27 with TRBJ2-1, with D perhaps matching TRBD2 (6 bases). This CDR3 is 15 amino acids long. CDR1 MNHEY and CDR2 SMNVEV come from the germline V gene (reference sequence). Trimming cost V 3 bases and J 4 bases, with 13 bases left between them. The CDR3 is CASSFGGAPYNEQFF. The CDR3 DNA follows: TGTGCCAGCAGTTTTGGCGGGGCCCCGTACAATGAGCAGTTCTTC.

The chain carries TRBV5-6 and TRBJ2-5; tentatively, D is TRBD1 (6 bases). CDR1 and CDR2 from the germline V gene are SGHDT and YYEEEE. This CDR3 is built from 13 residues. V gave up 1 base and J gave up 7 bases, with 11 bases separating them. In DNA, the CDR3 is TGTGCCAGCAGCTTGACAGGGTCGGTGACCCAGTACTTC. Its protein is CASSLTGSVTQYF.